This T cell receptor (beta chain) was sequenced in a study of radiation and T cells in renal cell carcinoma. With 5 bases removed from V and 7 bases from J, the gap between germline ends came to 14 bases. Germline values: CDR1 LNHDA, CDR2 SQIVND (reference sequence). The CDR3 runs to 14 residues. Findings and caveats of the study: Without pretreatment biopsies, baseline tumor clonotype presence was undetermined. In blood, top tumor clones expanded by 2 weeks, shrinking by 4.

The repertoire was sequenced with immunoSEQ multiplex PCR; TCRdb's copy has only in-frame clones and lacks some. Of about 49,000 clones listed, approximately 80% are singletons. The time point denotes: baseline pretreatment blood. Specified treatment: 15 Gy SBRT to primary tumor, nephrectomy 4 weeks later. This clone showed up just once. Its specificity is unknown. The specimen comprised blood, sampled from a patient whose treatment included radiotherapy and nephrectomy. The sequence derives from a woman between 65 and 79 years old with renal cell carcinoma. This chain connects TRBV19 to TRBJ1-4, with D hard to call. DNA of the CDR3: TGTGCCAGTAGTCTCCGAAGGGTGGGTGAAAAACTGTTTTTT. The encoded protein is CASSLRRVGEKLFF.